The text below deals with one T cell receptor beta chain. The sample is drawn from a study of control samples from healthy donors and cancer patients. The protocol was immunoSEQ multiplex PCR, while the TCRdb copy is restricted to in-frame clones and leaves out a portion. The table has over 150,000 clones, under 95% seen once; the top ten hold 1.2% to 1.5%. V lost 2 bases and J 1 base, leaving 12 bases between the germline ends. The CDR3 sequence is 16 residues long. Germline CDR1 is GTSNPN and CDR2 is SVGIG (reference sequence). The V call is TRBV30, the J call TRBJ2-6; the D is unclear. The sample taken for sequencing was blood. The clonotype was recovered from a young woman in good health. The CDR3: CAWSWGIESGANVLTF. The CDR3 nucleotides read TGTGCCTGGAGTTGGGGTATAGAGTCTGGGGCCAACGTCCTGACTTTC.